Detailed here is one T cell receptor beta chain. These data are taken from a study of OX40 agonist ivuxolimab in advanced cancers. The germline gives CDR1 SGHNT, CDR2 YENEEA. V was shortened by 6 bases and J by 4 bases, with 10 bases between the two germline ends. The CDR3 has 13 residues. Assay used: immunoSEQ multiplex PCR; TCRdb lists only in-frame clones, some missing. This sample has some 86,000 clones, with about 85% found just once. This chain links TRBV11-3 with TRBJ2-1; a possible D gene is TRBD2 (5 bases). This TCR derives from an adult with an advanced solid tumor such as melanoma, head and neck, liver or kidney cancer. The material was CD4+ or CD8+ T cells sorted from blood, obtained in a trial of the OX40 agonist ivuxolimab. The CDR3 DNA reads as TGTGCCAGCAGTTTTGGGAGTTACAATGAGCAGTTCTTC. This encodes CASSFGSYNEQFF.